This T cell receptor (beta chain) is from a study of blood T cells in healthy people across ages. With a J-beta primer mix and a sample-barcoded 5' primer, a second PCR ran about 7 to 12 cycles. Via MiXCR, TCRdb re-called the 5' RACE reads, giving one row per CDR3 protein. This sample has under 950,000 distinct CDR3 sequences, with roughly 20% found just once. Trimming pared 3 bases from V and 5 bases from J, leaving 14 bases between. Per germline, CDR1 LNHDA and CDR2 SQIVND (reference sequence). This CDR3 is 15 amino acids long. The chain combines TRBV19 with TRBJ1-5; possible D gene TRBD1, 5 bases. The sequencing sample was made of blood. The clonotype was recovered from a man between 65 and 80 years old in good health. The CDR3 nucleotides read TGTGCCAGTAGTATCTCCTCGGGGACTGATCAGCCCCAGCATTTT. It translates to CASSISSGTDQPQHF. The full variable domain, in which reference TRBV19 and TRBJ1-5 provide the parts outside the CDR3, is DGGITQSPKYLFRKEGQNVTLSCEQNLNHDAMYWYRQDPGQGLRLIYYSQIVNDFQKGDIAEGYSVSREKKESFPLTVTSAQKNPTAFYLCASSISSGTDQPQHFGDGTRLSIL.